This T cell receptor beta chain was obtained from a study of tumor and adjacent non-tumor tissue in lung cancer. At the level of the study: There were around eleven adenocarcinoma, 2 squamous cell carcinoma and 1 small cell lung cancer cases. Some 4.2 million productive TCRbeta reads were obtained per sample on average. Study-wide points: Tumor repertoires had a smaller top 100 clone share than normal lung. Patients with more diverse tumor TCRs had worse survival.

This sample's RNA came from whole unsorted tissue. This non-tumor lung sample came from over 3 cm beyond the tumor edge. The CDR3 length is 12 residues. Germline V lookup: CDR1 MDHEN, CDR2 SYDVKM. V gave up 4 bases and J gave up 6 bases, with 9 bases separating them. Three rounds of nested PCR, following a modified ARM-PCR protocol, produced the TCRbeta library. MiXCR was run by TCRdb on the multiplex PCR reads, yielding one entry per CDR3 protein. The sample holds around 39,000 distinct CDR3 sequences, approximately 57% seen once. Worth noting for this clonotype: Its target is unknown. Given a much more abundant clone one base away, this may be a read error.

The chain links TRBV28 to TRBJ1-2; D unclear. The sequence was obtained from a man aged 50 to 59 with non-small cell lung cancer. The material sequenced was distant non-tumor lung tissue. This CDR3 reads CASSSIDNGYTF. CDR3 DNA sequence: TGTGCCAGCAGTTCTATAGACAATGGCTACACCTTC.